The 13 T cell receptor beta chains below come from one sample, sequenced in a study of CD8 T cells in ankylosing spondylitis. Each CDR3 protein is one row after TCRdb ran MiXCR on the 5' RACE reads. This table holds around 340,000 distinct CDR3 sequences, roughly 14% found once. Sequencing used blood, either unsorted or a sorted T cell fraction (not recorded which). These TCRs come from a male donor with ankylosing spondylitis or in good health (not recorded which).

This clonotype has ten or more counts. V and J are TRBV5-1 and TRBJ2-2; 10 bases fit TRBD2. Trimming took 3 bases from V and 3 from J; bases not matched to a gene: 2. Germline-derived CDR1 and CDR2 are SGHRS and YFSETQ. The length of the CDR3 is 15 residues. CDR3 residues: CASSWGTSDTGELFF. The DNA for the CDR3 is TGCGCCAGCAGCTGGGGGACTAGCGACACCGGGGAGCTGTTTTTT.

This clonotype was observed a handful of times. This chain connects TRBV19 to TRBJ2-1, with D tentatively TRBD1 (5 bases). The CDR3 contains 14 residues. Trimming removed 3 bases from V and 9 bases from J, with 15 bases in between. Germline V gene data show CDR1 as LNHDA and CDR2 as SQIVND (reference sequence). The CDR3 sequence: CASSIEGAQREQFF. The CDR3 nucleotides read TGTGCCAGTAGTATCGAAGGGGCGCAGCGTGAGCAGTTCTTC.

Only a few counts were recorded for this clonotype. The chain couples TRBV9 to TRBJ2-1, with D uncertain. The CDR3 totals 15 residues. The V end lost 1 base, the J end lost 0 bases, and 8 bases lay between the germline ends. Germline V gene lookup returns CDR1 SGDLS and CDR2 YYNGEE. The CDR3 reads CASSVRRSSYNEQFF. As DNA, the CDR3 is TGTGCCAGCAGCGTACGGCGGAGCTCCTACAATGAGCAGTTCTTC.

The chain employs TRBV12-3 or TRBV12-4 and TRBJ2-5; D possibly corresponds to TRBD2 (5 bases). Trimming removed 5 bases from V and 1 base from J, with 14 bases in between. The CDR3 has 15 amino acids. CDR3 in DNA: TGTGCCAGCAGTCGGGTAGCGAGAGCCCAAGAGACCCAGTACTTC. As protein: CASSRVARAQETQYF.

The V and J genes are TRBV5-1 and TRBJ2-1; 10 bases match TRBD2. Germline lookup yields CDR1 SGHRS and CDR2 YFSETQ. After removal of 0 bases from V and 5 bases from J, the junction contained 2 bases not matched to a gene. This CDR3 is 15 amino acids long. DNA of the CDR3: TGCGCCAGCAGCTTGGGACTAGCGGGTCACAATGAGCAGTTCTTC. Translation: CASSLGLAGHNEQFF.

This clonotype was found many times. This rearrangement joins TRBV5-1 to TRBJ1-2; 7 bases are shared with TRBD1. V lost 0 bases to trimming and J lost 4 bases; unmatched junction nucleotides: 3. CDR1 SGHRS and CDR2 YFSETQ come from the germline V gene. The CDR3 consists of 14 residues. The CDR3 region is CASSLEAGGYGYTF. The CDR3 DNA follows: TGCGCCAGCAGCTTGGAAGCAGGGGGCTATGGCTACACCTTC.

This clonotype was seen a few times. This rearrangement joins TRBV4-2 to TRBJ2-3, with D unresolved. This CDR3 comprises 13 residues. V was cut by 5 bases and J by 2 bases, with 8 bases left in between. The V gene's germline CDR1 is LGHNA and CDR2 YNFKEQ. The CDR3 DNA reads as TGTGCCAGCAGCGCTCAGAACACAGATACGCAGTATTTT. This sequence encodes CASSAQNTDTQYF.

The V and J genes are TRBV7-2 and TRBJ2-7; D is unresolved. Trimming removed 3 bases from V and 3 bases from J, with 15 bases in between. The CDR3 consists of 15 residues. The V gene's germline CDR1 is SGHTA and CDR2 FQGNSA. The CDR3: CASSFQIGLDYEQYF. CDR3 DNA sequence: TGTGCCAGCAGCTTCCAGATCGGCCTCGACTACGAGCAGTACTTC.

V and J are TRBV5-6 and TRBJ2-1, with D perhaps TRBD1 or TRBD2 (5 bases each). Trimming cost V 4 bases and J 5 bases, with 22 bases left between them. This CDR3 is 17 amino acids long. The germline V gene has CDR1 SGHDT and CDR2 YYEEEE. CDR3 loop: CASSRVVGTGINNEQFF. As DNA, the CDR3 is TGTGCCAGCAGCCGCGTGGTTGGGACGGGGATAAACAATGAGCAGTTCTTC.

The chain links TRBV20-1 to TRBJ1-1, with a weak D call TRBD1 (5 bases). The CDR3 loop spans 12 amino acids. With 1 base removed from V and 11 bases from J, the gap between germline ends came to 14 bases. Germline V lookup: CDR1 DFQATT, CDR2 SNEGSKA (reference sequence). The CDR3 sequence is CSARAEGKGAFF. CDR3 DNA: TGCAGTGCTAGAGCTGAGGGTAAGGGGGCTTTCTTT.

In this sample, this clonotype turned up a few times. A read error may account for a junction end that differs from germline. The chain combines TRBV10-3 with TRBJ1-6; no reliable D call. Germline V CDR1 and CDR2: ENHRY, SYGVKD. The CDR3 is 13 residues long. Here the CDR3 reads CASSEYGNSPLHF. For the CDR3, the DNA is TGTGCCAGCAGTGAGTATGGGAATTCACCCCTCCACTTT.

This rearrangement joins TRBV7-9 to TRBJ2-7, with D hard to call. Trimming stripped 5 bases from V and 6 bases from J, with 23 bases between. The CDR3 has 16 residues. The V gene's germline CDR1 is SEHNR and CDR2 FQNEAQ (reference sequence). CDR3 protein: CASSNSLVEWVVEQYF. CDR3 bases: TGTGCCAGCAGCAATAGCCTAGTCGAATGGGTCGTCGAGCAGTACTTC.

Ten or more counts support this clonotype. V gene TRBV20-1 combines with J gene TRBJ1-3; 11 positions match TRBD1. V trimming: 4 bases; J trimming: 2 bases; junction bases outside the gene matches: 7. The V gene's germline CDR1 is DFQATT and CDR2 SNEGSKA (reference sequence). The CDR3 is 16 residues long. The CDR3 coding sequence is TGCAGTGCTACCAGGACAGGGGGCTTCACTGGAAACACCATATATTTT. This translates into CSATRTGGFTGNTIYF.